This T cell receptor beta chain was retrieved from a study of blood T cell repertoires in COVID-19. The CDR3 has 14 residues. The germline V gene has CDR1 SGHRS and CDR2 YFSETQ. Between the trimmed V and J ends, which lost 5 bases and 0 bases, there was a span of 12 bases. Original handling: Amplifying reference gene primers gave estimates of nucleated cell counts. Using immunoSEQ multiplex PCR, the repertoire was profiled, and TCRdb retains in-frame clones only, with some absent. The V and J calls and clone size come from that table; D and trimming were worked out from the DNA. Here the sample spans roughly 40,000 clones, approximately 86% being singletons.

Sequencing was carried out using peripheral blood. The receptor's source is a woman aged 80 or older with acute or convalescent COVID-19. The J gene is TRBJ2-7, the V gene TRBV5-1; possible D gene TRBD1, 7 bases. The CDR3 reads CASREGQYSYEQYF. The CDR3 DNA reads TGCGCCAGCAGGGAGGGACAGTACTCCTACGAGCAGTACTTC.